The 12 T cell receptor beta chains reported below all come from one sample, sequenced in a study of PD-1 blockade in classical Hodgkin lymphoma. Generated by immunoSEQ multiplex PCR, the TCRdb table keeps only in-frame clones and is missing some. The sample records about 20,000 clones, around 84% being singletons. Time point reported: cycle 4 day 1 (C4D1), after less than seven weeks of nivolumab. Each patient experienced a relapse that followed autologous stem cell transplantation, and brentuximab vedotin exposure varied. After thawing, PBMCs were subjected to magnetic negative selection to isolate CD8+ T cells. The sequencing used CD8+ T cells from blood, collected before the fourth cycle of nivolumab. These TCRs come from a human donor with classical Hodgkin lymphoma.

The V and J genes are TRBV19 and TRBJ1-2, with a possible D match to TRBD1 (6 bases). Per the germline V gene, CDR1 is LNHDA and CDR2 is SQIVND (reference sequence). The CDR3 has 13 amino acids. V lost 5 bases to trimming and J lost 7 bases, with 14 bases between them. CDR3 protein: CASSGRGGVGYTF. The CDR3 DNA reads as TGTGCCAGTAGTGGCAGGGGCGGGGTTGGCTACACCTTC.

The rearrangement links TRBV19 to TRBJ2-3, with D perhaps matching TRBD1 or TRBD2 (5 bases each). The CDR3 runs to 10 residues. Germline CDR1 LNHDA, CDR2 SQIVND (reference sequence). Trimming left V 8 bases short and J 5 bases short, with 5 bases between. CDR3 sequence (DNA): TGTGCCAGTGGGGGAGATACGCAGTATTTT. The encoded protein is CASGGDTQYF.

This chain joins TRBV5-5 and TRBJ1-2; unclear D gene. Germline V lookup: CDR1 SGHKS, CDR2 YYEKEE (reference sequence). The V gene lost 3 bases and the J gene lost 4 bases, with 7 bases spanning the gap. The CDR3 covers 12 residues. CDR3 in amino acids: CASSSDSYGYTF. The CDR3 DNA reads as TGTGCCAGCAGCTCGGACTCCTATGGCTACACCTTC.

The V gene is TRBV4-1, the J gene TRBJ2-1; D remains unclear. Trimming removed 1 base at V and 8 bases at J, with 9 bases between. Germline values: CDR1 MGHRA, CDR2 YSYEKL. The CDR3 spans 13 residues. In nucleotides, the CDR3 is TGCGCCAGCAGCCAAGTGGTCTGGGATGAGCAGTTCTTC. Protein: CASSQVVWDEQFF.

The chain carries TRBV6-4 and TRBJ1-2; 7 bases align to TRBD1. There are 16 residues in the CDR3. CDR1 is MRHNA and CDR2 is SNTAGT in the germline V gene. V shed 2 bases and J 8 bases; nucleotides not matched to a gene: 14. This CDR3 reads CASSDPQGRTAIGYTF. The DNA of the CDR3 is TGTGCCAGCAGTGACCCACAGGGGCGAACCGCTATCGGCTACACCTTC.

V is TRBV18 and J is TRBJ2-4, with D hard to call. V was trimmed by 1 base and J by 2 bases, leaving 12 bases between them. The CDR3 consists of 16 residues. The V gene's germline CDR1 is KGHSH and CDR2 LQKENI. The CDR3 DNA follows: TGTGCCAGCTCACCACTGGGCGATCTAACCAAAAACATTCAGTACTTC. Protein: CASSPLGDLTKNIQYF.

This clone was found once. The rearrangement joins TRBV5-6 to TRBJ2-3; 13 nucleotides align to TRBD2. CDR1 SGHDT and CDR2 YYEEEE come from the germline V gene. CDR3 length: 16 residues. V lost 4 bases to trimming and J lost 7 bases; unmatched junction nucleotides: 9. CDR3 DNA sequence: TGTGCCAGCAGCCTAAACGGACTAGCGGGGGCTAATACGCAGTATTTT. This codes for CASSLNGLAGANTQYF.

V usage is TRBV6-4 and J usage is TRBJ2-2; the D is unclear. The germline CDR1 and CDR2 sequences are MRHNA and SNTAGT. The ends were cut back, 0 bases at V and 7 bases at J, with 6 bases in the middle. The CDR3 has 13 residues. As DNA, the CDR3 is TGTGCCAGCAGTGACTCGGCATTCGGGGAGCTGTTTTTT. Its protein product is CASSDSAFGELFF.

This clone was observed a single time. This chain uses TRBV2 with TRBJ2-7, with a possible D match to TRBD1 (6 bases). V lost 7 bases and J 0 bases, leaving 13 bases between the germline ends. CDR1 is SNHLY, CDR2 FYNNEI, per germline. This CDR3 has 14 residues. CDR3 bases: TGTGCCAGCATCCACCGGGACACCTCCTACGAGCAGTACTTC. Its protein is CASIHRDTSYEQYF.

This chain links TRBV4-2 with TRBJ1-4; D is unresolved. In germline, CDR1 is LGHNA, CDR2 YNFKEQ. Trimming left V 1 base short and J 1 base short, with 4 bases between. The length of the CDR3 is 14 residues. The CDR3 nucleotides read TGTGCCAGCAGCCAAGGCGAAACTAATGAAAAACTGTTTTTT. Residues: CASSQGETNEKLFF.

This sequence joins TRBV6-5 and TRBJ1-1; 9 nucleotides agree with TRBD1. The CDR3 has 15 residues. From germline, CDR1 is MNHEY and CDR2 SVGAGI. V lost 0 bases to trimming and J lost 5 bases; unmatched junction nucleotides: 4. CDR3 residues: CASSYSQGAFTEAFF. CDR3 coding DNA: TGTGCCAGCAGTTACTCACAGGGGGCGTTTACTGAAGCTTTCTTT.

This rearrangement joins TRBV16 to TRBJ2-7, with unresolved D. This CDR3 has 15 amino acids. V shed 2 bases and J shed 4 bases, with 15 bases lying between them. From germline, CDR1 is KGHSY and CDR2 FQNENV. CDR3 DNA: TGTGCCAGCAGCCAACCCACTCAGACCGTGTACGAGCAGTACTTC. Translated, it gives CASSQPTQTVYEQYF.